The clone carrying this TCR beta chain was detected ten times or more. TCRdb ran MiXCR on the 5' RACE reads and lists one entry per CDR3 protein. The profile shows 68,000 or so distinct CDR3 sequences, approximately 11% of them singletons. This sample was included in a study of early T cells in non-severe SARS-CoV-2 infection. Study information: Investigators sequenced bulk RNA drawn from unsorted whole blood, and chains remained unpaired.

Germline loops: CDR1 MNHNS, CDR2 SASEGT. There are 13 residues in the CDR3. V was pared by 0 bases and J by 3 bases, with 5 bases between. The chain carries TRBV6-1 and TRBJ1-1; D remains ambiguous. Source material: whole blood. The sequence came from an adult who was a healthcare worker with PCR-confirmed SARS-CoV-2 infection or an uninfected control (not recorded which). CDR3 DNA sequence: TGTGCCAGCAGTGAAGCCCCCCACACTGAAGCTTTCTTT. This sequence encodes CASSEAPHTEAFF.